Detailed here is one TCR beta chain. Antigen specificity is unknown. Here immunoSEQ multiplex PCR was the method, and the copy in TCRdb shows in-frame clones only, minus some. The table lists approximately 10,000 clones, about 91% of them singletons, with roughly 5% in the top ten. CDR3 length equals 14 residues. Germline CDR1 and CDR2: MDHEN and SYDVKM. This sample was taken from a study of graft-versus-host responses after intestinal transplantation. At the level of the study: Among the recipients, transplants were multivisceral, liver-intestinal, or isolated intestinal. Recipients across the board were started on anti-thymocyte globulin induction, then kept on tacrolimus and steroids for around three years. Overall study findings and caveats: Early post-transplant HvG declines showed an association with peak circulating GvH clone levels. The marrow of recipients harbored GvH clones, and ileum or blood showed some of them first.

Sequencing used PBMCs, obtained almost 70 days after transplant. This chain uses TRBV28 with TRBJ2-5, with D perhaps matching TRBD2 (6 bases). Gene TRBJ2-7 matches the end of the DNA better, so the J call may be wrong. This TCR came from a human patient who received an intestinal transplant, so some T cells may come from the graft donor. As DNA, the CDR3 is TGTGCCAGCAGTTTCGGGAGAGGGTCGTACGAGCAGTACTTC. This sequence encodes CASSFGRGSYEQYF.